Shown below are 7 T cell receptor beta chains from a single sample sequenced in a study of low-dose radiotherapy and immunotherapy resistance in tumors (dated by TCRdb to between 2022 and 2023). Superscript III and a set of TRAV- and TRBV-specific primers were used to synthesize first-strand cDNA, so that both TCRalpha and TCRbeta chains were covered. TCRs were amplified with Phusion for around 19 PCR cycles, with a constant-region primer paired with the adapter attached to the V primers. TCRdb itself trimmed the public reads at Q25 with fastp, ran MiXCR and retained productive beta chains. Rows are unified per CDR3 protein, each entry keeping the most common DNA and genes. For this sample there are 18,000 or so distinct CDR3 sequences; under 80% appear just once. Approximately 10% of the sample comes from the top ten. The receptors stem from a human donor with advanced metastatic prostate, ovarian, gallbladder or colorectal cancer (not recorded which). This table probably holds off-target reads from a library built for another chain.

The chain uses TRBV12-3 or TRBV12-4 and TRBJ1-6, with 8 bases matching TRBD1. Unmatched junction bases numbered 8, after V lost 7 bases and J lost 0 bases. CDR3 length equals 17 residues. The CDR3 DNA sequence: TGTGCCAGCACCTTTTACACAGGGGGCTCCTATAATTCACCCCTCCACTTT. It is translated as CASTFYTGGSYNSPLHF.

This rearrangement joins TRBV7-8 to TRBJ1-5; the match to TRBD1 covers 11 bases. The CDR3 totals 17 residues. V shed 1 base and J 5 bases; nucleotides not matched to a gene: 7. Germline V CDR1 and CDR2: SGHVS, FQNEAQ. The CDR3 coding sequence is TGTGCCAGCAGCTTAGTGGACAGGGGGCGAGGGGATCAGCCCCAGCATTTT. It codes for CASSLVDRGRGDQPQHF.

The J gene is TRBJ1-2, the V gene TRBV9; D may be TRBD1 (5 bases). Germline loops: CDR1 SGDLS, CDR2 YYNGEE. The CDR3 consists of 15 residues. Between the trimmed V and J ends, which lost 3 bases and 7 bases, there was a span of 19 bases. CDR3 sequence (DNA): TGTGCCAGCAGCGCGGGGGACCGTTCCTATGGTGGCTACACCTTC. Translated: CASSAGDRSYGGYTF. The full variable domain, completed using reference TRBV9 and TRBJ1-2, is DSGVTQTPKHLITATGQRVTLRCSPRSGDLSVYWYQQSLDQGLQFLIQYYNGEERAKGNILERFSAQQFPDLHSELNLSSLELGDSALYFCASSAGDRSYGGYTFGSGTRLTVV.

The CDR3 sequence is CASSQDASGLNQPQHF. CDR3 coding DNA: TGCGCCAGCAGCCAAGATGCTTCGGGCTTGAATCAGCCCCAGCATTTT. V gene TRBV4-1 combines with J gene TRBJ1-5; D gene unclear. The CDR3 contains 16 residues. V shed 0 bases and J shed 4 bases, with 13 bases lying between them. Germline CDR1 MGHRA, CDR2 YSYEKL.

This clonotype is a singleton in its sample. The gene calls are TRBV5-6 and TRBJ2-5; D tentatively fits TRBD1 or TRBD2 (6 bases each). This CDR3 is 16 amino acids long. V lost 0 bases to trimming and J lost 6 bases, with 18 bases between them. Germline assignment: CDR1 SGHDT and CDR2 YYEEEE. The CDR3 DNA follows: TGTGCCAGCAGCTTGGTAGGGGGGCCAGCGATTCAGACCCAGTACTTC. Amino acids: CASSLVGGPAIQTQYF.

The DNA for the CDR3 is TGCAGCGTTGGGGACCCAGTTCTTAATGAAAAACTGTTTTTT. Its protein product is CSVGDPVLNEKLFF. The rearrangement uses TRBV29-1 and TRBJ1-4; D possibly corresponds to TRBD1 (5 bases). The CDR3 has 14 amino acids. Trimming cost V 4 bases and J 4 bases, with 13 bases left between them. Germline values: CDR1 SQVTM, CDR2 ANQGSEA.

This clonotype came up a few times. CDR3 bases: TGTGCCAGCAGCGAAACCTCGGGGCGGTATGGCTACACCTTC. Amino acids: CASSETSGRYGYTF. The V call is TRBV7-8, the J call TRBJ1-2, with D possibly matching TRBD1 (5 bases). The CDR3 has 14 residues. In germline, CDR1 is SGHVS, CDR2 FQNEAQ. Trimming took 5 bases from V and 5 from J, leaving 15 bases between them.